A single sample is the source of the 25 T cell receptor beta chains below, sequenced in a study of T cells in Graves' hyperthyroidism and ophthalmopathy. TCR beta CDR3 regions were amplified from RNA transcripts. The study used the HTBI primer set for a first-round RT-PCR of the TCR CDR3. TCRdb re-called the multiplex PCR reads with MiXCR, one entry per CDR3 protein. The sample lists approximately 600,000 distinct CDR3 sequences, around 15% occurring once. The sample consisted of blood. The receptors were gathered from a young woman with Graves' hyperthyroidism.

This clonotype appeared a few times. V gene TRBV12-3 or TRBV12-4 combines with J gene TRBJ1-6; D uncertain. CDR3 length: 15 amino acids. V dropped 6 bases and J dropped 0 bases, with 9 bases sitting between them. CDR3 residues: CASSLSSSYNSPLHF. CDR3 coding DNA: TGTGCCAGCAGCTTGTCGAGCTCCTATAATTCACCCCTCCACTTT.

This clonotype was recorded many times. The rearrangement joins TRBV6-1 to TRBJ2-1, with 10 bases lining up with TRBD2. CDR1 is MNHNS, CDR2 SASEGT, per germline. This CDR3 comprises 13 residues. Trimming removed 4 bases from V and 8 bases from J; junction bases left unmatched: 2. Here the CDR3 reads CASSGLAGHEQFF. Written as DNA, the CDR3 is TGTGCCAGCAGTGGACTAGCGGGTCATGAGCAGTTCTTC.

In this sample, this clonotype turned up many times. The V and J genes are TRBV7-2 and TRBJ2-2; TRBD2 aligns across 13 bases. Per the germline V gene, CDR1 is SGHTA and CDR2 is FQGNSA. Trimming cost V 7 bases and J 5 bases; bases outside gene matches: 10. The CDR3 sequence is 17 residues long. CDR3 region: CASTRTSGRIRTGELFF. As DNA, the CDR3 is TGTGCCAGCACAAGGACTAGCGGGAGAATTCGAACCGGGGAGCTGTTTTTT.

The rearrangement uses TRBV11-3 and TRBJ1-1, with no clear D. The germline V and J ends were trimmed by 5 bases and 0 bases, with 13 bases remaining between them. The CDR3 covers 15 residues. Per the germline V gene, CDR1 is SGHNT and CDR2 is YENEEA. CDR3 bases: TGTGCCAGCAGCGGTAGCCGATCTATGAACACTGAAGCTTTCTTT. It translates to CASSGSRSMNTEAFF.

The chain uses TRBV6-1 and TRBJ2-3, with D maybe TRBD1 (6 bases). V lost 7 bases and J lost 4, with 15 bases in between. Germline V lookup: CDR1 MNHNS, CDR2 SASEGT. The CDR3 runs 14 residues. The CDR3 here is CASTFTGNPDTQYF. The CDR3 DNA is TGTGCCAGCACCTTCACAGGGAACCCAGATACGCAGTATTTT.

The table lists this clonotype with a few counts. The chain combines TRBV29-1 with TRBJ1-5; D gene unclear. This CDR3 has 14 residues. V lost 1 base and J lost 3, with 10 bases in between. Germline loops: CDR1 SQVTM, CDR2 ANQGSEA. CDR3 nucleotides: TGCAGCGTTGAAGGCGAGCATCCCAATCAGCCCCAGCATTTT. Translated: CSVEGEHPNQPQHF.

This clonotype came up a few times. The CDR3 loop is CASSQYTGGSPLHF. DNA of the CDR3: TGTGCCAGCAGCCAATATACAGGGGGATCACCCCTCCACTTT. The V call is TRBV3-1, the J call TRBJ1-6, with 8 bases identical to TRBD1. The V and J ends lost 2 bases and 10 bases, in that order; junction bases with no gene match: 4. Per germline, CDR1 LGHDT and CDR2 YNNKEL (reference sequence). The CDR3 is 14 residues long.

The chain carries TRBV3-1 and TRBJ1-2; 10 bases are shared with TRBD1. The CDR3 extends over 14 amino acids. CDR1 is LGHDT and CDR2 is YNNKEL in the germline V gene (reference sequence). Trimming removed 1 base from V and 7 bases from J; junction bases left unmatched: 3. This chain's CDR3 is CASSQVDRGGGYTF. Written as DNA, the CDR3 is TGTGCCAGCAGCCAAGTGGACAGGGGGGGTGGCTACACCTTC.

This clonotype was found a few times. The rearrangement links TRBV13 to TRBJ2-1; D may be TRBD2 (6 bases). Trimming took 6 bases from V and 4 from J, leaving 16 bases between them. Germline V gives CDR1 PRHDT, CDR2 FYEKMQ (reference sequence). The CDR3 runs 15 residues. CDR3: CASRTSRGKYNEQFF. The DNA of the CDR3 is TGTGCCAGCAGGACTTCACGGGGGAAATACAATGAGCAGTTCTTC.

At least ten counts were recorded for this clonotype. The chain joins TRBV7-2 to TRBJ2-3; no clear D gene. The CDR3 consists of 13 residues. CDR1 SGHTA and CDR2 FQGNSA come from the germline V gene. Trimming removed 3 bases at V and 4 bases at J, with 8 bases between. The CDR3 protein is CASSFGNSDTQYF. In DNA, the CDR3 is TGTGCCAGCAGCTTTGGGAACTCAGATACGCAGTATTTT.

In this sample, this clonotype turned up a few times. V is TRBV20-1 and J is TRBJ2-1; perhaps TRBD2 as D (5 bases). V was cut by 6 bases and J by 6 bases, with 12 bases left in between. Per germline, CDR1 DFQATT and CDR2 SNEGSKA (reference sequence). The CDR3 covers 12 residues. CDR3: CSAAAAANEQFF. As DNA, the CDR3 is TGCAGTGCAGCGGCCGCGGCCAATGAGCAGTTCTTC.

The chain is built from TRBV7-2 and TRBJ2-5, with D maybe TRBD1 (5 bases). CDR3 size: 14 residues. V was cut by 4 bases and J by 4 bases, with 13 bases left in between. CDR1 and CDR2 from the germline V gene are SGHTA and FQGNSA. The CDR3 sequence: CASSSWGRIETQYF. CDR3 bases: TGTGCCAGCAGCTCATGGGGCAGGATAGAGACCCAGTACTTC.

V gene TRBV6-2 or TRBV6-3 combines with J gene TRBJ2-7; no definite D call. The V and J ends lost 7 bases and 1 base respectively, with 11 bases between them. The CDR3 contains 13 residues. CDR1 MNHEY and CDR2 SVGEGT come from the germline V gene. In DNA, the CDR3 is TGTGCCAGCACCCTGGACGAATCCTACGAGCAGTACTTC. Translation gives CASTLDESYEQYF.

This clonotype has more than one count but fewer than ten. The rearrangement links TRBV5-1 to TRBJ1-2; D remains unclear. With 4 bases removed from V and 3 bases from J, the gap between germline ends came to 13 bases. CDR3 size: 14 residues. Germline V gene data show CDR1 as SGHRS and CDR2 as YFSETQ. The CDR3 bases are TGCGCCAGCAGCCCGGACGGGTGGGACTATGGCTACACCTTC. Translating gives CASSPDGWDYGYTF.

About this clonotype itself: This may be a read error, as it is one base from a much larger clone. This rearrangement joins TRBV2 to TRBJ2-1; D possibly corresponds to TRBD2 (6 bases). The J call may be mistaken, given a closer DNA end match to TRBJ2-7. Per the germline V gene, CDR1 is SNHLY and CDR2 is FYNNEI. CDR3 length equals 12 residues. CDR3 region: CARGKDYNEQYF. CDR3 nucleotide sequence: TGTGCCAGGGGGAAGGACTACAATGAGCAGTACTTC.

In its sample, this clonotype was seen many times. The CDR3 loop is CASSPTGTLYEQYF. The CDR3 DNA reads TGTGCCAGCAGTCCCACCGGGACACTCTACGAGCAGTACTTC. The rearrangement links TRBV28 to TRBJ2-7; the D gene is possibly TRBD1 (6 bases). Germline loops: CDR1 MDHEN, CDR2 SYDVKM. The CDR3 sequence is 14 residues long. Trimming shortened V by 5 bases and J by 3 bases, and 14 bases separated the two germline ends.

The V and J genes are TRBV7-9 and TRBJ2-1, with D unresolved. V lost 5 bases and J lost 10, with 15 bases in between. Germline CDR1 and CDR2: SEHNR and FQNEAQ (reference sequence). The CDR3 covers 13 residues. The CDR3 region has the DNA TGTGCCAGCAGCCCCCTGGCGCGCACGGAGCAGTTCTTC. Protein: CASSPLARTEQFF.

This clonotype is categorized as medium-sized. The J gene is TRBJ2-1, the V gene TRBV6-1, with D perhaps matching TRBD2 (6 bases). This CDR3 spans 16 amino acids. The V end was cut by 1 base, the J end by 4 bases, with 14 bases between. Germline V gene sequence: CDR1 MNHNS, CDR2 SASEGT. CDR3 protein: CASSEEDGSGYNEQFF. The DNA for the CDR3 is TGTGCCAGCAGTGAAGAGGACGGGAGTGGGTACAATGAGCAGTTCTTC.

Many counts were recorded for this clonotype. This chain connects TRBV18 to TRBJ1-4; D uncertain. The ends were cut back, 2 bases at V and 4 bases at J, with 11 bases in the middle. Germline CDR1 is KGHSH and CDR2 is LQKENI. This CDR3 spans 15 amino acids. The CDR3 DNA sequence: TGTGCCAGCTCACCAAACCACATCAATAATGAAAAACTGTTTTTT. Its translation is CASSPNHINNEKLFF.

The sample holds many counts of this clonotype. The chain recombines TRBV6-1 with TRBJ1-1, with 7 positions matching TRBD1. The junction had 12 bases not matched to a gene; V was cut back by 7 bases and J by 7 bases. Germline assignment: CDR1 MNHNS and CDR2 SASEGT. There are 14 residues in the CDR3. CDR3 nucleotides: TGTGCCAGCATCCTGTCAGCTGGGACAGATGAAGCTTTCTTT. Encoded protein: CASILSAGTDEAFF.

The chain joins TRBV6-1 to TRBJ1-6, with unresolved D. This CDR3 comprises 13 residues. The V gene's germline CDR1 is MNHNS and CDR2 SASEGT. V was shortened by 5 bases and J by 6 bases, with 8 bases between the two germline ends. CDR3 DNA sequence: TGTGCCAGCAGTCGAGTCAGTAATTCACCCCTCCACTTT. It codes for CASSRVSNSPLHF.

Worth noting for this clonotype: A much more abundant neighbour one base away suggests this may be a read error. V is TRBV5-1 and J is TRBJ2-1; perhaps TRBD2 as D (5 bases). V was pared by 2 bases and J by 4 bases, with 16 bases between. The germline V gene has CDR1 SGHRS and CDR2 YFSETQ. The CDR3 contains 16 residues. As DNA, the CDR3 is TGCGCCAGCAGCTTTTCTAGCAGGTATACGTACAATGAGCAGTTCTTC. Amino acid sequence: CASSFSSRYTYNEQFF.

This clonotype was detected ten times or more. The CDR3 DNA is TGCAGTGCTCCAGGACAGACCCTCTACGAGCAGTACTTC. As protein: CSAPGQTLYEQYF. The rearrangement uses TRBV20-1 and TRBJ2-7; tentatively, D is TRBD1 (6 bases). The V and J ends lost 5 bases and 3 bases respectively, with 14 bases between them. The CDR3 is 13 residues long. CDR1 and CDR2 (germline): DFQATT, SNEGSKA (reference sequence).

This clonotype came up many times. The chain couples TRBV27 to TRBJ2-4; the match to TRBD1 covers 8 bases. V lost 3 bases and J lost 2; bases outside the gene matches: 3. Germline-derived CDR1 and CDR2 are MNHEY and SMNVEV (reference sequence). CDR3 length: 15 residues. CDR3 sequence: CASSFRTGTKNIQYF. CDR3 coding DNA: TGTGCCAGCAGTTTCCGGACAGGGACCAAAAACATTCAGTACTTC.

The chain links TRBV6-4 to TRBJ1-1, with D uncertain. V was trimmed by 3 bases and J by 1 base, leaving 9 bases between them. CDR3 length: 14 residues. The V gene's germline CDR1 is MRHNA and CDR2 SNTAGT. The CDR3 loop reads CASSDGLGNTEAFF. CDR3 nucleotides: TGTGCCAGCAGTGATGGGCTCGGGAACACTGAAGCTTTCTTT.